This T cell receptor beta chain was observed in a study of cytomegalovirus exposure and HLA in healthy donors. Study-wide points: For presence/absence analyses, sequencing depth was assumed to be roughly uniform across donors.

CDR1 is SGHNT, CDR2 YYREEE, per germline (reference sequence). J was trimmed by 2 bases and V by 3 bases; bases with no gene match: 8. The CDR3 runs 16 residues. The primer mix had 60 Vbeta and 13 Jbeta primers. Sequenced by immunoSEQ multiplex PCR; TCRdb stores in-frame clones only, minus some. Of approximately 250,000 clones detected, around 84% appear once; the ten largest clones hold roughly 0.22%. Concerning this clone: The antigen is undetermined.

The sample consisted of PBMCs. The sequence was obtained from a girl aged 2 to 9 in good health and CMV-seronegative. The chain combines TRBV5-4 with TRBJ2-7, with 10 bases aligning to TRBD1. CDR3 amino acids: CASSSEPGQGTYEQYF. The CDR3 nucleotides read TGTGCCAGCAGCTCCGAGCCGGGACAGGGGACCTACGAGCAGTACTTC.